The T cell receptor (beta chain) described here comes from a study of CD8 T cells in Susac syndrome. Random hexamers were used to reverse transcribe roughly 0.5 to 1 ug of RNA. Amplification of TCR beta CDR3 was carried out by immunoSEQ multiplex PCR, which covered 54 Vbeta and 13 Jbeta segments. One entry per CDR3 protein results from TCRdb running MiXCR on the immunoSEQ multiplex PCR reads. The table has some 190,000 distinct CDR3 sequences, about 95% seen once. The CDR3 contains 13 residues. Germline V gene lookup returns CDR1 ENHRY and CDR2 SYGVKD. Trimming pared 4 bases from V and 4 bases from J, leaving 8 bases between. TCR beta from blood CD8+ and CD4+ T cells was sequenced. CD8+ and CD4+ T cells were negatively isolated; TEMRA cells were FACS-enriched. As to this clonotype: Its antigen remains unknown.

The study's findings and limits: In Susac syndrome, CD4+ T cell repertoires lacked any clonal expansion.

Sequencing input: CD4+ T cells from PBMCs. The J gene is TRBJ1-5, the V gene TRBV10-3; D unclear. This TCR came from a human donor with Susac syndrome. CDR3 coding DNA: TGTGCCATCAGTGGGCCGCTTAATCAGCCCCAGCATTTT. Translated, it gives CAISGPLNQPQHF.